One and the same sample provided the 22 T cell receptor beta chains below, sequenced in a study of blood T cell repertoires in COVID-19. Using immunoSEQ multiplex PCR, the repertoire was profiled, and TCRdb retains in-frame clones only, with some absent. The sample holds tens of thousands of clones; roughly 86% are singletons and the top ten take more than 25%. What was sequenced was peripheral blood. Receptors originate from a man aged 45-65 years with acute or convalescent COVID-19.

This clone was seen a handful of times. This sequence joins TRBV9 and TRBJ1-1; 8 bases fit TRBD1. The CDR3 is made up of 18 amino acids. From germline, CDR1 is SGDLS and CDR2 YYNGEE. V lost 3 bases, J lost 0 bases, and 13 bases stayed unmatched. DNA of the CDR3: TGTGCCAGCAGCGCATACACCTGGACAGGGACAATGAACACTGAAGCTTTCTTT. Its protein is CASSAYTWTGTMNTEAFF. Looking up the rest from reference TRBV9 and TRBJ1-1 gives the full variable domain: DSGVTQTPKHLITATGQRVTLRCSPRSGDLSVYWYQQSLDQGLQFLIQYYNGEERAKGNILERFSAQQFPDLHSELNLSSLELGDSALYFCASSAYTWTGTMNTEAFFGQGTRLTVV.

The chain couples TRBV7-2 to TRBJ2-5; 11 bases are a match to TRBD2. The V gene end was trimmed by 5 bases and the J gene end by 2 bases; junction bases not matched to a gene: 7. This CDR3 is 16 amino acids long. Germline V CDR1 and CDR2: SGHTA, FQGNSA. Here the CDR3 reads CASSILAGVSQETQYF. CDR3 sequence (DNA): TGTGCCAGCAGCATACTAGCGGGGGTTTCACAAGAGACCCAGTACTTC.

The chain is built from TRBV18 and TRBJ2-7; D possibly corresponds to TRBD2 (6 bases). The CDR3 length is 13 residues. The V end lost 2 bases, the J end lost 13 bases, and 18 bases lay between the germline ends. Germline CDR1 and CDR2: KGHSH and LQKENI. CDR3 residues: CASSPGQGLDYYF. CDR3 sequence (DNA): TGTGCCAGCTCACCAGGGCAGGGACTCGATTATTACTTC. Combining the CDR3 with reference TRBV18 and TRBJ2-7 gives the whole variable domain NAGVMQNPRHLVRRRGQEARLRCSPMKGHSHVYWYRQLPEEGLKFMVYLQKENIIDESGMPKERFSAEFPKEGPSILRIQQVVRGDSAAYFCASSPGQGLDYYFGPGTRLTVT.

The chain is built from TRBV5-6 and TRBJ1-4; perhaps TRBD1 as D (6 bases). This CDR3 is built from 15 residues. V gave up 4 bases and J gave up 7 bases, with 17 bases separating them. Per germline, CDR1 SGHDT and CDR2 YYEEEE. The CDR3: CASSLGPGGSEKLFF. CDR3 sequence (DNA): TGTGCCAGCAGCCTGGGTCCTGGGGGCAGTGAAAAACTGTTTTTT.

The J gene is TRBJ2-7, the V gene TRBV7-8; 8 bases are shared with TRBD1. Losses at the gene ends were 5 bases for V and 7 bases for J; bases not matched to a gene: 10. There are 14 residues in the CDR3. Per germline, CDR1 SGHVS and CDR2 FQNEAQ. CDR3 amino acids: CASSGGTGAGEQYF. The DNA for the CDR3 is TGTGCCAGCAGCGGGGGGACAGGCGCGGGGGAGCAGTACTTC. The entire variable domain, with the rest obtained from reference TRBV7-8 and TRBJ2-7, is as follows: GAGVSQSPRYKVAKRGQDVALRCDPISGHVSLFWYQQALGQGPEFLTYFQNEAQLDKSGLPSDRFFAERPEGSVSTLKIQRTQQEDSAVYLCASSGGTGAGEQYFGPGTRLTVT.

The chain joins TRBV3-1 (or the pseudogene TRBV3-2) to TRBJ2-1, with 9 nucleotides matching TRBD2. J lost 0 bases, V lost 2 bases, and 8 bases had no gene match. The CDR3 is 18 residues long. Germline V gene sequence: CDR1 LGHDT, CDR2 YNNKEL (reference sequence). CDR3 DNA: TGTGCCAGCAGCCAAAAGAGCGGGGGGACTAGCTCCTACAATGAGCAGTTCTTC. This gives the protein CASSQKSGGTSSYNEQFF.

The chain joins TRBV5-1 to TRBJ2-7, with D uncertain. Looked up from germline, CDR1 is SGHRS and CDR2 is YFSETQ. CDR3 length: 15 amino acids. The V end lost 4 bases, the J end lost 1 base, and 15 bases lay between the germline ends. The CDR3 region is CASSLLSRASYEQYF. The DNA for the CDR3 is TGCGCCAGCAGCCTCCTTTCACGAGCTTCCTACGAGCAGTACTTC.

The V call is TRBV18, the J call TRBJ1-2; D possibly corresponds to TRBD1 (6 bases). CDR3 size: 13 residues. V gave up 5 bases and J gave up 2 bases, with 9 bases separating them. Germline V gene data show CDR1 as KGHSH and CDR2 as LQKENI. CDR3 DNA sequence: TGTGCCAGCTCAGTGGACAGAAACTATGGCTACACCTTC. It codes for CASSVDRNYGYTF.

The chain joins TRBV5-1 to TRBJ2-5; D is undetermined. The ends were cut back, 4 bases at V and 0 bases at J, with 10 bases in the middle. The CDR3 is 14 residues long. Germline V gene lookup returns CDR1 SGHRS and CDR2 YFSETQ. The CDR3 DNA is TGCGCCAGCAGCCCCGGGTCTTACCAAGAGACCCAGTACTTC. Translating it yields CASSPGSYQETQYF.

This chain joins TRBV18 and TRBJ2-3; TRBD1 matches at 7 bases. With 3 bases clipped from V and 0 bases from J, the junction kept 3 bases outside the gene matches. The CDR3 loop spans 15 amino acids. Germline values: CDR1 KGHSH, CDR2 LQKENI. The CDR3 reads CASSPPGQSTDTQYF. For the CDR3, the DNA is TGTGCCAGCTCACCCCCGGGACAGAGCACAGATACGCAGTATTTT.

The chain uses TRBV3-1 (or the pseudogene TRBV3-2) and TRBJ2-3; the D gene is possibly TRBD2 (7 bases). Trimming cost V 1 base and J 2 bases, with 16 bases left between them. CDR1 and CDR2 (germline): LGHDT, YNNKEL (reference sequence). The CDR3 consists of 17 residues. The CDR3 DNA reads as TGTGCCAGCAGCCAAGCGGGGGCTAGCGGCTCCACAGATACGCAGTATTTT. It specifies CASSQAGASGSTDTQYF.

This chain joins TRBV19 and TRBJ1-1; D is unresolved. V was clipped by 7 bases and J by 0 bases, with 15 bases between them. Germline CDR1 and CDR2: LNHDA and SQIVND (reference sequence). The CDR3 sequence is 15 residues long. The CDR3, as DNA: TGTGCCAGTACCGTTTTTAGAGGCATGAACACTGAAGCTTTCTTT. This encodes CASTVFRGMNTEAFF.

The chain employs TRBV19 and TRBJ2-2; 9 bases are a match to TRBD1. This CDR3 contains 15 residues. Trimming removed 3 bases from V and 8 bases from J; junction bases left unmatched: 7. The germline V gene encodes CDR1 LNHDA and CDR2 SQIVND (reference sequence). The CDR3 DNA sequence: TGTGCCAGTAGTATGAGACAGGGGGGCAGGGGGGAGCTGTTTTTT. Amino acid sequence: CASSMRQGGRGELFF.

This sequence joins TRBV25-1 and TRBJ1-4, with 7 bases identical to TRBD1. Germline-derived CDR1 and CDR2 are MGHDK and SYGVNS. Trimming removed 8 bases from V and 1 base from J; junction bases left unmatched: 4. There are 14 residues in the CDR3. This CDR3 is CASGRQGTNEKLFF. The CDR3 nucleotides read TGTGCCAGCGGTAGACAGGGAACTAATGAAAAACTGTTTTTT. The full variable domain, with the rest looked up from reference TRBV25-1 and TRBJ1-4, is EADIYQTPRYLVIGTGKKITLECSQTMGHDKMYWYQQDPGMELHLIHYSYGVNSTEKGDLSSESTVSRIRTEHFPLTLESARPSHTSQYLCASGRQGTNEKLFFGSGTQLSVL.

V is TRBV5-1 and J is TRBJ2-7; D is ambiguous. The length of the CDR3 is 14 residues. Germline CDR1 is SGHRS and CDR2 is YFSETQ. Trimming pared 0 bases from V and 3 bases from J, leaving 10 bases between. The CDR3 nucleotides read TGCGCCAGCAGCTTGGGGGCAGCCCTCTACGAGCAGTACTTC. Its translation: CASSLGAALYEQYF. Combining the CDR3 with reference TRBV5-1 and TRBJ2-7 gives the whole variable domain KAGVTQTPRYLIKTRGQQVTLSCSPISGHRSVSWYQQTPGQGLQFLFEYFSETQRNKGNFPGRFSGRQFSNSRSEMNVSTLELGDSALYLCASSLGAALYEQYFGPGTRLTVT.

This clone was detected only once. V is TRBV7-2 and J is TRBJ2-2, with 9 nucleotides matching TRBD2. J lost 2 bases, V lost 2 bases, and 3 bases had no gene match. Germline assignment: CDR1 SGHTA and CDR2 FQGNSA. CDR3 length: 16 amino acids. The CDR3 region has the DNA TGTGCCAGCAGCTTACTAGCGGGGCCTAACACCGGGGAGCTGTTTTTT. Amino acid sequence: CASSLLAGPNTGELFF.

This clone appeared a few times. The J gene is TRBJ1-5, the V gene TRBV12-3 or TRBV12-4; D remains unclear. The length of the CDR3 is 13 residues. V was cut by 8 bases and J by 4 bases, with 12 bases left in between. CDR3 in DNA: TGTGCCAGCCGACTTGCCGGAAATCAGCCCCAGCATTTT. It encodes CASRLAGNQPQHF.

The gene calls are TRBV2 and TRBJ1-3; 10 bases match TRBD1. This CDR3 comprises 15 residues. Germline V gene sequence: CDR1 SNHLY, CDR2 FYNNEI. V shed 5 bases, J shed 4 bases, and the junction held 5 bases outside the gene matches. The CDR3 nucleotides read TGTGCCAGCAGTCAAGGACAGGGGGAAGGAAACACCATATATTTT. This encodes CASSQGQGEGNTIYF.

V gene TRBV6-5 combines with J gene TRBJ2-2; D is perhaps TRBD1 (6 bases). From germline, CDR1 is MNHEY and CDR2 SVGAGI. Trimming pared 5 bases from V and 3 bases from J, leaving 10 bases between. This CDR3 region has 14 residues. CDR3 in DNA: TGTGCCAGCAGTCCTACAGGGTACACCGGGGAGCTGTTTTTT. Residues: CASSPTGYTGELFF.

The CDR3 loop is CSVDRNTEAFF. Written as DNA, the CDR3 is TGCAGCGTTGATAGGAACACTGAAGCTTTCTTT. The chain has TRBV29-1 and TRBJ1-1; D is unclear. CDR3 length: 11 residues. With 3 bases removed from V and 1 base from J, the gap between germline ends came to 3 bases. Germline assignment: CDR1 SQVTM and CDR2 ANQGSEA.

The chain carries TRBV4-1 and TRBJ2-1; D is uncertain. V lost 4 bases to trimming and J lost 8 bases, with 12 bases between them. Germline V CDR1 and CDR2: MGHRA, YSYEKL. This CDR3 region has 13 residues. In DNA, the CDR3 is TGCGCCAGCAGCCCGGTCGTAGAGGATGAGCAGTTCTTC. The encoded protein is CASSPVVEDEQFF.

The V and J genes are TRBV6-5 and TRBJ1-2, with 10 bases fitting TRBD1. Trimming cost V 0 bases and J 4 bases; bases outside gene matches: 5. CDR3 length equals 16 residues. CDR1 is MNHEY and CDR2 is SVGAGI in the germline V gene. The DNA of the CDR3 is TGTGCCAGCAGTTACTCGAGGGACAGGGGTTTCTATGGCTACACCTTC. Its protein is CASSYSRDRGFYGYTF.